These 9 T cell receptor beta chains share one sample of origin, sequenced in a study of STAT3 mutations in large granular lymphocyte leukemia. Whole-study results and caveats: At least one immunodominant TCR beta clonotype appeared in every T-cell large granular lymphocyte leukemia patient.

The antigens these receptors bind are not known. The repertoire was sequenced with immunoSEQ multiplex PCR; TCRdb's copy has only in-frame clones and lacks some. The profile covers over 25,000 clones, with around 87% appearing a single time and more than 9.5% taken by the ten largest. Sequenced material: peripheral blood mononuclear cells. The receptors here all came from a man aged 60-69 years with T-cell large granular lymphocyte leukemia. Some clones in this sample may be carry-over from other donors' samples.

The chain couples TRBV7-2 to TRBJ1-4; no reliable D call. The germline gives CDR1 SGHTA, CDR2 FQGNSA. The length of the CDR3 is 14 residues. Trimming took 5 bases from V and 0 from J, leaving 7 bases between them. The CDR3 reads CASSQRATNEKLFF. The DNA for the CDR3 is TGTGCCAGCAGCCAAAGAGCAACTAATGAAAAACTGTTTTTT.

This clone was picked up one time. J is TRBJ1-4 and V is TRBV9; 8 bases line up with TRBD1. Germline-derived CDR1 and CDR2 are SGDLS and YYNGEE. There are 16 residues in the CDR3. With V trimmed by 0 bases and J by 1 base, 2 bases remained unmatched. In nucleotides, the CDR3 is TGTGCCAGCAGCGTAGAACAGGGGGGAACTAATGAAAAACTGTTTTTT. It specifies CASSVEQGGTNEKLFF.

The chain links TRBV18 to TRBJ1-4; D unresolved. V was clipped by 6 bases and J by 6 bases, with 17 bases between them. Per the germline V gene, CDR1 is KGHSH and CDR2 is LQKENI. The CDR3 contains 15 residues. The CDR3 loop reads CASSPGPLRDEKLFF. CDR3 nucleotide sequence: TGTGCCAGCTCCCCGGGTCCCCTAAGGGATGAAAAACTGTTTTTT.

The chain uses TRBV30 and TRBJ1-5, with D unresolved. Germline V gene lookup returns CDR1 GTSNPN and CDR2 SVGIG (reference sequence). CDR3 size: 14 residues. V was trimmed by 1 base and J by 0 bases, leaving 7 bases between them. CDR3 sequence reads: CAWSASVSNQPQHF. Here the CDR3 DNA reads TGTGCCTGGAGTGCCTCCGTTAGCAATCAGCCCCAGCATTTT.

The CDR3 DNA is TGCGCCAGCAGCCCCCTCCCGGGAGGGGGAGGGGCAGATACGCAGTATTTT. Translated, it gives CASSPLPGGGGADTQYF. The chain is built from TRBV4-1 and TRBJ2-3; 8 positions match TRBD2. Trimming removed 4 bases from V and 4 bases from J; junction bases left unmatched: 13. This CDR3 comprises 17 residues. Germline loops: CDR1 MGHRA, CDR2 YSYEKL.

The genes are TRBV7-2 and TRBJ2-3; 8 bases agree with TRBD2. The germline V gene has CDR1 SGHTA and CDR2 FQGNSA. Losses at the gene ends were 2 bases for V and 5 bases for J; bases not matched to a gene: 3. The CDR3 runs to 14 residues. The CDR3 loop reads CASSLSGRGDTQYF. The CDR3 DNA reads TGTGCCAGCAGCTTAAGCGGGAGAGGAGATACGCAGTATTTT.

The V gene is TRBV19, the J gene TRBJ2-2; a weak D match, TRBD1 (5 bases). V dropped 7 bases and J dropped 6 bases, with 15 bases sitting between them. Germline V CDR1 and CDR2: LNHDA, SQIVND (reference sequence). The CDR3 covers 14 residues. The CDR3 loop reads CASIEGANAGELFF. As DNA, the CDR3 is TGTGCCAGTATTGAAGGGGCTAACGCCGGGGAGCTGTTTTTT.

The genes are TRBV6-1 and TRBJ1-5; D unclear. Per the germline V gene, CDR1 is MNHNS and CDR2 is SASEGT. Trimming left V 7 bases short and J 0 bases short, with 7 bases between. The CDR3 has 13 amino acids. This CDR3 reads CASNPFSNQPQHF. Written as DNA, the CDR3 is TGTGCCAGCAATCCGTTTAGCAATCAGCCCCAGCATTTT.

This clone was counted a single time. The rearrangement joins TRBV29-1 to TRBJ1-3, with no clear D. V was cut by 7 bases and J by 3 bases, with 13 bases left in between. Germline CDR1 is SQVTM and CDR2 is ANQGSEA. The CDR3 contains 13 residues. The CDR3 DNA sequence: TGCAGCGCCGAAATGCAATTTGGAAACACCATATATTTT. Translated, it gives CSAEMQFGNTIYF.